This T cell receptor beta chain appears in the sequencing data of a study of cytomegalovirus exposure and HLA in healthy donors. Study summary: HLA-typed donors were the source of about 85 million unique TCRs, which an early data release held. Of over 350 genotyped donors, 80% to 85% grouped in the Caucasian-associated ancestry cluster.

V gave up 4 bases and J gave up 4 bases, with 12 bases separating them. CDR1 is SGDLS, CDR2 YYNGEE, per germline. The CDR3 has 14 amino acids. For this clone: The antigen remains unidentified.

Notes on the study in general: In vitro confirmation showed three CMV-associated chains to be CMV antigen specific.

PCR primers comprised 60 Vbeta and 13 Jbeta primers. Using immunoSEQ multiplex PCR, the repertoire was profiled, and TCRdb retains in-frame clones only, with some absent. This table holds under 130,000 clones, just under 80% found once. This TCR came from a male donor in good health and CMV-seronegative. Sequencing input: PBMCs. The V gene is TRBV9, the J gene TRBJ1-3; weak D call: TRBD1 (5 bases). CDR3 in amino acids: CASSLGGTGNTIYF. The CDR3 nucleotides read TGTGCCAGCAGCCTGGGGGGGACCGGAAACACCATATATTTT.